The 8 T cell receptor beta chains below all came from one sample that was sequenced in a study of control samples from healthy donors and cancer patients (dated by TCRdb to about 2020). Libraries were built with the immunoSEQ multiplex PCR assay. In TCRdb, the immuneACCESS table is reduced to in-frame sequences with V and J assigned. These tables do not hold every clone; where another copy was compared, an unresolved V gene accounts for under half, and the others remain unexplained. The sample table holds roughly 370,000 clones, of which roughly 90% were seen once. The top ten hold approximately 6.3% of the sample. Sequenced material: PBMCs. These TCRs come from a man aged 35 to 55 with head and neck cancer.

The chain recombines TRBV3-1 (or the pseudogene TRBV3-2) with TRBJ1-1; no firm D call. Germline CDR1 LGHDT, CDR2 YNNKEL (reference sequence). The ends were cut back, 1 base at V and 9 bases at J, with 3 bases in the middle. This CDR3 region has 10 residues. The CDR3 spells CASSQGQAFF. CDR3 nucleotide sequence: TGTGCCAGCAGCCAAGGCCAAGCTTTCTTT.

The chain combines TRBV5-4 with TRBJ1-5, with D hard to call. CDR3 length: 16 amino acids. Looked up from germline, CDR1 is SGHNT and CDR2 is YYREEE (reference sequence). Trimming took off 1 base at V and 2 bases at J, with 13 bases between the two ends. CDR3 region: CASSLKVRGRNQPQHF. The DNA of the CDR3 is TGTGCCAGCAGCTTGAAGGTACGGGGTCGCAATCAGCCCCAGCATTTT.

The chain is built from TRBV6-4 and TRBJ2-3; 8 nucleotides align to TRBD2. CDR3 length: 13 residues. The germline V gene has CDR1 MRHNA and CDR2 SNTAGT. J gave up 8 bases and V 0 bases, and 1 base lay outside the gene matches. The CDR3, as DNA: TGTGCCAGCAGTGACTCTCGGGGGGGTACGCAGTATTTT. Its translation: CASSDSRGGTQYF.

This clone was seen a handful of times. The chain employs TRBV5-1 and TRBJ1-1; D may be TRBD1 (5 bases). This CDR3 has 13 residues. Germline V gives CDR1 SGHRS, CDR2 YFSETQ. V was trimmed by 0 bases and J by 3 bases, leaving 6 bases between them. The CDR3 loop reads CASSLDRYTEAFF. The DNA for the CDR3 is TGCGCCAGCAGCTTGGACAGGTACACTGAAGCTTTCTTT.

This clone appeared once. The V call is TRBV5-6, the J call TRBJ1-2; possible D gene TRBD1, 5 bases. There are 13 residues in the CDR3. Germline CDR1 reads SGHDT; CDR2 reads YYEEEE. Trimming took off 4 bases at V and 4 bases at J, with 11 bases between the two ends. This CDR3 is CASSLDRVYGYTF. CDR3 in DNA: TGTGCCAGCAGCCTTGACAGAGTCTATGGCTACACCTTC.

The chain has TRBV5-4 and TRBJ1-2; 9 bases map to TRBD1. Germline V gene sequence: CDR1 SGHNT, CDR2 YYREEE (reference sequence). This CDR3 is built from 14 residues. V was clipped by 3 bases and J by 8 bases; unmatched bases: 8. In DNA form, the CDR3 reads TGTGCCAGCAGCTGGGGACAGGGAGAAAGGGGCTACACCTTC. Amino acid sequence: CASSWGQGERGYTF.

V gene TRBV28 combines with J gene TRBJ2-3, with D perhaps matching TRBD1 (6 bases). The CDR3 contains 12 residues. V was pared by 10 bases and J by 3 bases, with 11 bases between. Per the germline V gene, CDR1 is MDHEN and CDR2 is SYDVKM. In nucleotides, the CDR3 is TGTGCCACAAGGGGGTTGACAGATACGCAGTATTTT. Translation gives CATRGLTDTQYF.

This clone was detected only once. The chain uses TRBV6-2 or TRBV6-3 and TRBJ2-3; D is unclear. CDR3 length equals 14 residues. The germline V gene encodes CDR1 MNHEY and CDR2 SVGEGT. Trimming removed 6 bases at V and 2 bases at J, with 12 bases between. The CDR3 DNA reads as TGTGCCAGCAGCCTCCCGGCCTCCACAGATACGCAGTATTTT. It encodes CASSLPASTDTQYF.